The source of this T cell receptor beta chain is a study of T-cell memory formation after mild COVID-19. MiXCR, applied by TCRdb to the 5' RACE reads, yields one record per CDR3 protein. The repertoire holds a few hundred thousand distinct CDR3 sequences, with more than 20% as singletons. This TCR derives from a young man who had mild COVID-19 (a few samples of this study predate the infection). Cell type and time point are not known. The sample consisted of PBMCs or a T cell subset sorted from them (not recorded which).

CDR3 loop: CASSLRWGQPQHF. The DNA for the CDR3 is TGTGCCAGCAGTTTGCGCTGGGGTCAGCCCCAGCATTTT. The chain employs TRBV12-3 or TRBV12-4 and TRBJ1-5; unclear D gene. V lost 3 bases and J lost 6, with 9 bases in between. The CDR3 length is 13 residues.